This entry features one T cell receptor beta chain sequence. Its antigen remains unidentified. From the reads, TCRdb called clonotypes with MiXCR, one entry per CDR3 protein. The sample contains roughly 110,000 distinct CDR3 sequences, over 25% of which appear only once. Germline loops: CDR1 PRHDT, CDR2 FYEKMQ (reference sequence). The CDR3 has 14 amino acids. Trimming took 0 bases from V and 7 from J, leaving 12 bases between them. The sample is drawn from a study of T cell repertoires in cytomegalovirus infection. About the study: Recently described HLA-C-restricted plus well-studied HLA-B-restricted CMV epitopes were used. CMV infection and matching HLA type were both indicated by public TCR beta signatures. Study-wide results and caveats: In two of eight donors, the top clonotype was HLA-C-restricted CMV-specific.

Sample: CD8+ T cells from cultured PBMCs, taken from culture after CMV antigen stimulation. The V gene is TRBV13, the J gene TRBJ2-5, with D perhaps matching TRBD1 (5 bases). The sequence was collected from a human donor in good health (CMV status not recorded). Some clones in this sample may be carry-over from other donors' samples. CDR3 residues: CASSLGQAIRTQYF. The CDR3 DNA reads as TGTGCCAGCAGCTTAGGACAGGCCATCAGGACCCAGTACTTC.